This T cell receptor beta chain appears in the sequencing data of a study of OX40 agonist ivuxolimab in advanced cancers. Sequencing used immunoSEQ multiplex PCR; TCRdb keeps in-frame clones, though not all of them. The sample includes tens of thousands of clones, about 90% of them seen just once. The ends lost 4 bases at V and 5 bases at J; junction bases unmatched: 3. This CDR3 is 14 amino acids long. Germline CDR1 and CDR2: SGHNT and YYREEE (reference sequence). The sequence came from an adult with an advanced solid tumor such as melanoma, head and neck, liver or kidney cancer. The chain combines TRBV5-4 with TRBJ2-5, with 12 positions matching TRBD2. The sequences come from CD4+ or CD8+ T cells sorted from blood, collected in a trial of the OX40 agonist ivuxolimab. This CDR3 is CASSPGLAGETQYF. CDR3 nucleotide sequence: TGTGCCAGCAGCCCCGGACTAGCGGGGGAGACCCAGTACTTC.